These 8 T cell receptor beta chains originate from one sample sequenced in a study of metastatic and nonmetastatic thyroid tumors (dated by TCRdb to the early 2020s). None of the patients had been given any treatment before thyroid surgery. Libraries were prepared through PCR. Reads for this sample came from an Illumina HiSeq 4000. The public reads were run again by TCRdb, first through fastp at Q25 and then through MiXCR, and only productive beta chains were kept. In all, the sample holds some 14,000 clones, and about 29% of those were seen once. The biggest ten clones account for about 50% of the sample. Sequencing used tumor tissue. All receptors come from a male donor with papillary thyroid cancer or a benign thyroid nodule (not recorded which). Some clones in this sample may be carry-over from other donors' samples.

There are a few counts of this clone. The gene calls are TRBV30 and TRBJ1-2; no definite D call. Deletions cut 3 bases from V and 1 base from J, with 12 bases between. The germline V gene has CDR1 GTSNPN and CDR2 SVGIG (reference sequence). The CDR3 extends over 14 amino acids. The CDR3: CAWRRGRGNYGYTF. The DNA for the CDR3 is TGTGCCTGGAGGAGAGGGCGGGGTAACTATGGCTACACCTTC.

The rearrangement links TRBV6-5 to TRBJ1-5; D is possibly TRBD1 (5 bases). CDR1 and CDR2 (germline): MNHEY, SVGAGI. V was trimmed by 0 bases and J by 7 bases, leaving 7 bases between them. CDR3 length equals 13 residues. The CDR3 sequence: CASSYSRGQPQHF. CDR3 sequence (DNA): TGTGCCAGCAGTTACTCGAGGGGACAGCCCCAGCATTTT.

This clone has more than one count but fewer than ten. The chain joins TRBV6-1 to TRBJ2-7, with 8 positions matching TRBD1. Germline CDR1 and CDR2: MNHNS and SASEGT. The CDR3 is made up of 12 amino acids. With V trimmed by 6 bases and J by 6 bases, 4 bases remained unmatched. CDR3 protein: CASRQGVGEQYF. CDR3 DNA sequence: TGTGCCAGCAGACAGGGGGTCGGCGAGCAGTACTTC.

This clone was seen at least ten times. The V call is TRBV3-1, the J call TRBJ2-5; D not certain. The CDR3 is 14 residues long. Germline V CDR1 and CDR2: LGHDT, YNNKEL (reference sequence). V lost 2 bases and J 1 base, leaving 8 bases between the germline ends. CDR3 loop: CASSQYLIQETQYF. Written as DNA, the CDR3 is TGTGCCAGCAGCCAATATCTTATCCAAGAGACCCAGTACTTC.

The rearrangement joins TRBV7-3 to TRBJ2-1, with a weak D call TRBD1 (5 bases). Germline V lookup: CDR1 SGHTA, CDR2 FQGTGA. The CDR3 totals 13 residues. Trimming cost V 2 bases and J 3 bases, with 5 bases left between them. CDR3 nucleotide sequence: TGTGCCAGCAGCTTAGACAGCTACAATGAGCAGTTCTTC. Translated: CASSLDSYNEQFF.

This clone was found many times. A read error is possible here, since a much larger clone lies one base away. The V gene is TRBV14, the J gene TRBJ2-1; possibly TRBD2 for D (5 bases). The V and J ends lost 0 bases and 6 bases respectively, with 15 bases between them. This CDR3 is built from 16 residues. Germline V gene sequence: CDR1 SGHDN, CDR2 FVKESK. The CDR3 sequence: CASSQDRGRWGNEQFF. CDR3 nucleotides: TGTGCCAGCAGCCAAGATCGGGGAAGGTGGGGCAATGAGCAGTTCTTC.

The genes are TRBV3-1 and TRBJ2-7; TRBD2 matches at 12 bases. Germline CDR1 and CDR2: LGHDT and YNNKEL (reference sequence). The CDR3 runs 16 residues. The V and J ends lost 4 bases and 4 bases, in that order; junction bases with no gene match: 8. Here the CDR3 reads CASSRRLAGVEYEQYF. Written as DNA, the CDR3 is TGTGCCAGCAGCCGGCGACTAGCGGGAGTGGAATACGAGCAGTACTTC.

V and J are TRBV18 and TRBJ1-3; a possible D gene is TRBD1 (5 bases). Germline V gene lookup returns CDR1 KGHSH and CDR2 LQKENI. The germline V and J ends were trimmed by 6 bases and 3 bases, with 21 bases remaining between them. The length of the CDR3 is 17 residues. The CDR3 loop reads CASSGPGGVLVGNTIYF. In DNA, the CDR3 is TGTGCCAGCTCCGGGCCGGGAGGGGTACTGGTTGGAAACACCATATATTTT.